A single sample gave rise to the 5 T cell receptor beta chains below, sequenced in a study of blood T cell repertoires in COVID-19. The protocol was immunoSEQ multiplex PCR, while the TCRdb copy is restricted to in-frame clones and leaves out a portion. The sample contains about 49,000 clones, 87% of which appear only once. The sample comprised peripheral blood. The source is a woman of 80 years or more with COVID-19, enrolled during active disease.

In this sample, this clone turned up once. This rearrangement joins TRBV3-1 (or the pseudogene TRBV3-2) to TRBJ2-2, with 9 bases fitting TRBD2. Per the germline V gene, CDR1 is LGHDT and CDR2 is YNNKEL (reference sequence). The CDR3 covers 16 residues. V lost 3 bases and J lost 1; bases outside the gene matches: 3. DNA for the CDR3: TGTGCCAGCAGCCACACGACTAGCGGGAACACCGGGGAGCTGTTTTTT. Translating it yields CASSHTTSGNTGELFF.

V and J are TRBV7-8 and TRBJ1-2; D is perhaps TRBD1 (6 bases). This CDR3 spans 13 amino acids. V was clipped by 1 base and J by 11 bases, with 14 bases between them. In germline, CDR1 is SGHVS, CDR2 FQNEAQ. CDR3 sequence reads: CASSLVVDRRYTF. The CDR3, as DNA: TGTGCCAGCAGCTTAGTGGTGGACAGAAGGTACACCTTC.

The genes are TRBV7-9 and TRBJ2-3; a weak D match, TRBD2 (6 bases). Trimming removed 6 bases from V and 2 bases from J, with 15 bases in between. The CDR3 runs 15 residues. Germline V lookup: CDR1 SEHNR, CDR2 FQNEAQ (reference sequence). The CDR3 DNA sequence: TGTGCCAGCAGATACCCCGGGACTCACACAGATACGCAGTATTTT. The encoded protein is CASRYPGTHTDTQYF.

This clone was counted a single time. CDR3 in DNA: TGTGCCAGCAGCCTACAGGGGAGAGGGCAATCACCCCTCCACTTT. It yields the protein CASSLQGRGQSPLHF. The J gene is TRBJ1-6, the V gene TRBV2; 7 bases line up with TRBD1. Germline values: CDR1 SNHLY, CDR2 FYNNEI. The CDR3 is 15 residues long. Trimming took 6 bases from V and 10 from J; bases not matched to a gene: 12. The variable domain in full, with the rest retrieved from reference TRBV2 and TRBJ1-6, is EPEVTQTPSHQVTQMGQEVILRCVPISNHLYFYWYRQILGQKVEFLVSFYNNEISEKSEIFDDQFSVERPDGSNFTLKIRSTKLEDSAMYFCASSLQGRGQSPLHFGNGTRLTVT.

The chain couples TRBV7-9 to TRBJ1-4; no clear D gene. This CDR3 contains 18 residues. Germline assignment: CDR1 SEHNR and CDR2 FQNEAQ (reference sequence). V gave up 5 bases and J gave up 7 bases, with 26 bases separating them. The CDR3 loop reads CASSPMGGSGENAEKLFF. The DNA of the CDR3 is TGTGCCAGCAGCCCAATGGGAGGGAGTGGCGAAAACGCTGAAAAACTGTTTTTT.